The clone carrying this T cell receptor (beta chain) appeared many times. This CDR3 comprises 14 residues. V was cut by 1 base and J by 8 bases, with 12 bases left in between. Germline CDR1 and CDR2: SGHTA and FQGNSA. TCRdb re-analysed the 5' RACE reads in MiXCR, keeping a single row per CDR3 protein. The table records some 250,000 distinct CDR3 sequences, roughly 18% of them present only once. The data were taken from a study of T-cell memory formation after mild COVID-19. The sequenced sample consisted of PBMCs or a T cell subset sorted from them (not recorded which). The sequence came from a man aged 18 to 29 who had mild COVID-19 (a few samples of this study predate the infection). Cell type and time point are not known. V usage is TRBV7-2 and J usage is TRBJ2-1; D is possibly TRBD2 (5 bases). The DNA of the CDR3 is TGTGCCAGCAGCTTAGATCGGGGTATGGATGAGCAGTTCTTC. Translation: CASSLDRGMDEQFF.